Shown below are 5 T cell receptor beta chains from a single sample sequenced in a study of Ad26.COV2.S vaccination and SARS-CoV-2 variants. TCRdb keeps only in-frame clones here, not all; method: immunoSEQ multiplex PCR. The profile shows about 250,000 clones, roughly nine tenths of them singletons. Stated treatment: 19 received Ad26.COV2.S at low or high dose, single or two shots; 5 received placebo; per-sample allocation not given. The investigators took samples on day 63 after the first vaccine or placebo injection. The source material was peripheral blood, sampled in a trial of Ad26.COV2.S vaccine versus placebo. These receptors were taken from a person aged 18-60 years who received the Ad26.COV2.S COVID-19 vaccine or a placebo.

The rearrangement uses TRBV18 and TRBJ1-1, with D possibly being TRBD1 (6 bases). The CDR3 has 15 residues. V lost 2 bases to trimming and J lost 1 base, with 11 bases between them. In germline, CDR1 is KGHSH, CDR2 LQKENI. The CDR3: CASSPMGAPNTEAFF. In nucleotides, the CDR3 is TGTGCCAGCTCACCAATGGGGGCGCCGAACACTGAAGCTTTCTTT.

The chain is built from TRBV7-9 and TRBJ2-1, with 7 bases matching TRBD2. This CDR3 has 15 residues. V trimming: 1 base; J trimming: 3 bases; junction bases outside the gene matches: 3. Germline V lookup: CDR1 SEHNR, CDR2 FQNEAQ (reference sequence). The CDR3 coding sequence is TGTGCCAGCAGCTTAGTGGCTAGCGGCTACAATGAGCAGTTCTTC. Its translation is CASSLVASGYNEQFF.

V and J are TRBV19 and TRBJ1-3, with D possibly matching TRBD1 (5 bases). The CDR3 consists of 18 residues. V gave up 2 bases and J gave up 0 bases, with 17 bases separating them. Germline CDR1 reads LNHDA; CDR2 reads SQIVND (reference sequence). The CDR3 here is CASSIWVGGVGSGNTIYF. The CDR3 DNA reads TGTGCCAGTAGTATATGGGTAGGAGGGGTCGGCTCTGGAAACACCATATATTTT.

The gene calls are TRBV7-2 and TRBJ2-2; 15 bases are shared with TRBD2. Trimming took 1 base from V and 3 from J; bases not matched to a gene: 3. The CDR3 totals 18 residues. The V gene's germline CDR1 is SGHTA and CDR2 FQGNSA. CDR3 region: CASSLGTSGGADTGELFF. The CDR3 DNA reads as TGTGCCAGCAGCTTAGGGACTAGCGGGGGGGCCGACACCGGGGAGCTGTTTTTT.

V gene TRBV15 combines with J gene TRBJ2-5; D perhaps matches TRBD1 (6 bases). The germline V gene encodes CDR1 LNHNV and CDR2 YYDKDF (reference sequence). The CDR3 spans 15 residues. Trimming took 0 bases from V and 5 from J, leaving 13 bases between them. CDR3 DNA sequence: TGTGCCACCAGCAGAGATCGAGGCAGGGGTGAGACCCAGTACTTC. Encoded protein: CATSRDRGRGETQYF.